The next 25 T cell receptor beta chains were all read from a single sample in a study of shared clonotypes between healthy human individuals. TCRdb's copy holds only in-frame clones and misses some; the assay was immunoSEQ multiplex PCR. Found here are roughly 700,000 clones, over 65% of them singletons; the top ten hold 1.5% to 2%. Source material: memory CD4+ T cells sorted from blood. As for subset: CD45RA-negative fraction. The receptors here all came from a woman in her thirties in good health.

The CDR3 DNA sequence: TGTGCCAGTATGTCCCTCGACAGGGGATGGAATCAGCCCCAGCATTTT. Residues: CASMSLDRGWNQPQHF. V is TRBV19 and J is TRBJ1-5; 8 bases align to TRBD1. This CDR3 is built from 16 residues. Per germline, CDR1 LNHDA and CDR2 SQIVND (reference sequence). V was clipped by 7 bases and J by 4 bases; unmatched bases: 12.

CDR3 bases: TGTGCCAGCAGCGAGGGACTGAACACTGAAGCTTTCTTT. This gives the protein CASSEGLNTEAFF. This chain connects TRBV11-2 to TRBJ1-1; D possibly corresponds to TRBD1 (5 bases). CDR1 is SGHAT and CDR2 is FQNNGV in the germline V gene. This CDR3 spans 13 amino acids. V lost 5 bases and J lost 0, with 7 bases in between.

The rearrangement uses TRBV5-1 and TRBJ2-3, with TRBD1 matching 11 bases. Germline V gene data show CDR1 as SGHRS and CDR2 as YFSETQ. Losses at the gene ends were 6 bases for V and 5 bases for J; bases not matched to a gene: 17. The CDR3 is 18 residues long. CDR3 in amino acids: CASMPWTGGAGLKDTQYF. Written as DNA, the CDR3 is TGCGCCAGCATGCCTTGGACAGGGGGCGCTGGGCTCAAAGATACGCAGTATTTT.

This chain connects TRBV6-1 to TRBJ2-7; D gene uncertain. CDR1 is MNHNS and CDR2 is SASEGT in the germline V gene. The CDR3 spans 14 residues. V dropped 2 bases and J dropped 1 base, with 9 bases sitting between them. The DNA for the CDR3 is TGTGCCAGCAGTGAACAACAGATATCCTACGAGCAGTACTTC. Translation gives CASSEQQISYEQYF.

This rearrangement joins TRBV29-1 to TRBJ2-7, with TRBD1 matching over 9 bases. This CDR3 contains 12 residues. CDR1 SQVTM and CDR2 ANQGSEA come from the germline V gene. V gave up 5 bases and J gave up 7 bases; unmatched junction bases: 6. Here the CDR3 DNA reads TGCAGCGTTCGGACAGGGGCGGAAGAGCAGTACTTC. Amino acid sequence: CSVRTGAEEQYF.

CDR3 amino acids: CASSRRTGELFF. The DNA of the CDR3 is TGTGCCAGCAGCCGTCGGACCGGGGAGCTGTTTTTT. The chain carries TRBV14 and TRBJ2-2; D remains ambiguous. Germline-derived CDR1 and CDR2 are SGHDN and FVKESK. V was trimmed by 4 bases and J by 5 bases, leaving 5 bases between them. The CDR3 spans 12 residues. The full variable domain, in which reference TRBV14 and TRBJ2-2 provide the parts outside the CDR3, is EAGVTQFPSHSVIEKGQTVTLRCDPISGHDNLYWYRRVMGKEIKFLLHFVKESKQDESGMPNNRFLAERTGGTYSTLKVQPAELEDSGVYFCASSRRTGELFFGEGSRLTVL.

This chain uses TRBV4-1 with TRBJ1-2; weak D call: TRBD1 (5 bases). The CDR3 sequence is 18 residues long. Germline lookup yields CDR1 MGHRA and CDR2 YSYEKL. V was pared by 0 bases and J by 0 bases, with 17 bases between. The CDR3 loop reads CASSQEWGRDATNYGYTF. The CDR3 DNA sequence: TGCGCCAGCAGCCAAGAATGGGGAAGGGACGCTACTAACTATGGCTACACCTTC.

The chain carries TRBV30 and TRBJ2-4; tentative D call: TRBD1 (5 bases). Germline values: CDR1 GTSNPN, CDR2 SVGIG (reference sequence). V lost 7 bases to trimming and J lost 0 bases, with 31 bases between them. The CDR3 length is 20 residues. CDR3 DNA sequence: TGTGCCTATGGATGGATGGCAAGGGGCCCTGGGTCCTTAGCCAAAAACATTCAGTACTTC. Amino acids: CAYGWMARGPGSLAKNIQYF.

The genes are TRBV7-9 and TRBJ1-2; D ambiguous. The CDR3 runs 13 residues. With 5 bases removed from V and 8 bases from J, the gap between germline ends came to 15 bases. CDR1 and CDR2 from the germline V gene are SEHNR and FQNEAQ (reference sequence). The CDR3 DNA reads as TGTGCCAGCAGCCCTGGGTTCCAACGGGGCTACACCTTC. This gives the protein CASSPGFQRGYTF.

Concerning this clone itself: One base away lies a much larger clone, so this may be a sequencing read error. This chain's CDR3 is CASSFGGNQPQHF. DNA for the CDR3: TGTGCCAGCAGCTTTGGGGGCAATCAGCCCCAGCATTTT. The chain couples TRBV7-6 to TRBJ1-5; no reliable D call. CDR3 length equals 13 residues. V lost 3 bases to trimming and J lost 2 bases, with 5 bases between them. Germline loops: CDR1 SGHVS, CDR2 FNYEAQ.

Comments on this clone: Only one base separates this from a far larger clonotype, so it likely reflects a read error. The gene calls are TRBV6-1 and TRBJ2-7; D not certain. This CDR3 has 14 amino acids. The V and J ends lost 4 bases and 3 bases respectively, with 13 bases between them. CDR1 and CDR2 (germline): MNHNS, SASEGT. CDR3 coding DNA: TGTGCCAGCAGTGTCACATTATTTGACTACGAGCAGTACTTC. It codes for CASSVTLFDYEQYF.

The sample holds many counts of this clone. The chain employs TRBV29-1 and TRBJ2-1, with no clear D. V was trimmed by 4 bases and J by 8 bases, leaving 12 bases between them. This CDR3 region has 12 residues. CDR1 is SQVTM and CDR2 is ANQGSEA in the germline V gene. CDR3 coding DNA: TGCAGCGTTGGACTTACAGAGGATGAGCAGTTCTTC. This codes for CSVGLTEDEQFF.

CDR3 loop: CASSQDLGRSSTDTQYF. CDR3 nucleotides: TGTGCCAGCAGCCAAGATCTGGGGCGGTCTAGCACAGATACGCAGTATTTT. The J gene is TRBJ2-3, the V gene TRBV14, with a possible D match to TRBD1 (5 bases). The CDR3 is 17 amino acids. Germline CDR1 SGHDN, CDR2 FVKESK. The ends were cut back, 0 bases at V and 0 bases at J, with 13 bases in the middle.

The V gene is TRBV5-8, the J gene TRBJ2-7; 7 bases map to TRBD2. CDR3 length: 14 amino acids. CDR1 is SGHTS, CDR2 YDEGEE, per germline. Trimming cost V 2 bases and J 4 bases; bases outside gene matches: 6. CDR3 sequence: CASSFRDGRYEQYF. CDR3 nucleotides: TGTGCCAGCAGCTTCCGGGACGGGAGGTACGAGCAGTACTTC.

The rearrangement links TRBV2 to TRBJ2-7; 14 bases align to TRBD2. V shed 3 bases and J 6 bases; nucleotides not matched to a gene: 7. The CDR3 is made up of 16 amino acids. Germline assignment: CDR1 SNHLY and CDR2 FYNNEI. Here the CDR3 DNA reads TGTGCCAGCAGTGATTTGGGACTAGCGGGAGTAAGCGAGCAGTACTTC. Amino acids: CASSDLGLAGVSEQYF.

The chain has TRBV29-1 and TRBJ2-5; D might be TRBD2 (5 bases). This CDR3 region has 13 residues. Trimming stripped 3 bases from V and 4 bases from J, with 12 bases between. Germline loops: CDR1 SQVTM, CDR2 ANQGSEA. In DNA form, the CDR3 reads TGCAGCGTTGACAGTCGGGGAGTAGAGACCCAGTACTTC. This sequence encodes CSVDSRGVETQYF.

The chain carries TRBV7-6 and TRBJ2-1; 10 nucleotides match TRBD2. J was trimmed by 6 bases and V by 4 bases; bases with no gene match: 9. CDR1 and CDR2 (germline): SGHVS, FNYEAQ. The CDR3 runs to 16 residues. The chain's CDR3 is CASSSASGRLTNEQFF. In DNA form, the CDR3 reads TGTGCCAGCAGCTCGGCTAGCGGGAGATTAACCAATGAGCAGTTCTTC.

V is TRBV2 and J is TRBJ2-2, with D perhaps matching TRBD2 (5 bases). Trimming pared 6 bases from V and 8 bases from J, leaving 13 bases between. This CDR3 is 13 amino acids long. Germline V gives CDR1 SNHLY, CDR2 FYNNEI. In nucleotides, the CDR3 is TGTGCCAGCAGGATAGACACGGGAGGGGAGCTGTTTTTT. This codes for CASRIDTGGELFF.

This clone has just a few counts. The chain combines TRBV28 with TRBJ1-1; D ambiguous. The CDR3 contains 14 residues. Per the germline V gene, CDR1 is MDHEN and CDR2 is SYDVKM. Trimming stripped 5 bases from V and 1 base from J, with 11 bases between. This chain's CDR3 is CASSNGQENTEAFF. DNA of the CDR3: TGTGCCAGCAGTAACGGGCAGGAGAACACTGAAGCTTTCTTT.

The V and J genes are TRBV6-1 and TRBJ1-2; 7 bases agree with TRBD1. J was trimmed by 4 bases and V by 1 base; bases with no gene match: 3. This CDR3 region has 14 residues. The germline V gene encodes CDR1 MNHNS and CDR2 SASEGT. The CDR3 DNA is TGTGCCAGCAGTGAAGGGTCAGGGGGCTATGGCTACACCTTC. Protein: CASSEGSGGYGYTF.

A remark on this clone: A read error may be the cause here, since a much bigger clone is one base away. The sample holds other DNA sequences that translate to the same CDR3. CDR3 sequence (DNA): TGTGCCAGCAGTGTTCTAGGGGGTCAGGGAGGAACAGATACGCAGTATTTT. The encoded protein is CASSVLGGQGGTDTQYF. The rearrangement links TRBV28 to TRBJ2-3; D may match TRBD1 or TRBD2 (6 bases each). Germline CDR1 reads MDHEN; CDR2 reads SYDVKM. The ends were cut back, 5 bases at V and 3 bases at J, with 21 bases in the middle. This CDR3 is 17 amino acids long.

The V call is TRBV6-1, the J call TRBJ2-2; TRBD1 matches at 7 bases. The germline V gene encodes CDR1 MNHNS and CDR2 SASEGT. Losses at the gene ends were 4 bases for V and 1 base for J; bases not matched to a gene: 3. The CDR3 is made up of 15 amino acids. In DNA form, the CDR3 reads TGTGCCAGCAGTGCCAGGACAGGGAACACCGGGGAGCTGTTTTTT. It yields the protein CASSARTGNTGELFF.

The rearrangement uses TRBV27 and TRBJ2-7; D is perhaps TRBD1 (6 bases). This CDR3 contains 15 residues. V lost 6 bases, J lost 0 bases, and 15 bases lay in between. Germline V CDR1 and CDR2: MNHEY, SMNVEV (reference sequence). The CDR3 bases are TGTGCCAGCAGACGACAGGTTCACGGCTCCTACGAGCAGTACTTC. It translates to CASRRQVHGSYEQYF.

The CDR3 DNA reads as TGTGCCAGCTCACAACAGGGACTAGCGGTTATACCAAGCTCCTACGAGCAGTACTTC. Translating gives CASSQQGLAVIPSSYEQYF. The genes are TRBV18 and TRBJ2-7; 11 bases agree with TRBD2. This CDR3 region has 19 residues. The germline gives CDR1 KGHSH, CDR2 LQKENI. Trimming at V came to 4 bases and at J to 0 bases, leaving 14 bases not matched to a gene.

This clone has a single count. This sample includes further DNA sequences coding for the same CDR3. The chain has TRBV28 and TRBJ2-3; D is unresolved. CDR3 length: 11 amino acids. Germline V gives CDR1 MDHEN, CDR2 SYDVKM. Deletions cut 6 bases from V and 1 base from J, with 2 bases between. CDR3 residues: CASRGTDTQYF. The CDR3 DNA sequence: TGTGCCAGCAGAGGCACAGATACGCAGTATTTT.